This T cell receptor beta chain was sequenced during a study of cytomegalovirus exposure and HLA in healthy donors. This clone was seen a handful of times. The antigen is undetermined. CDR3 size: 15 residues. V was trimmed by 1 base and J by 6 bases, leaving 14 bases between them. Germline CDR1 and CDR2: MDHEN and SYDVKM. Study-level findings and limits: CMV serostatus was the sole immune exposure data available. It is likely that the observed cluster of highly shared sequence variants was a sequencing artifact.

60 Vbeta and 13 Jbeta primers were used in PCR. Profiled with immunoSEQ multiplex PCR; TCRdb holds only in-frame clones, not every one. Of 100,000 to 150,000 clones listed, around 80% are singletons. Healthy people donating bone marrow made up the donors. This chain joins TRBV28 and TRBJ2-3; perhaps TRBD1 as D (6 bases). The specimen was PBMCs. The origin of this receptor is a young man in good health and CMV-seropositive. Here the CDR3 DNA reads TGTGCCAGCAGTTTATTCAGGGGCCGTAGGGATACGCAGTATTTT. Encoded protein: CASSLFRGRRDTQYF.